Presented here are 9 T cell receptor beta chains from one specimen sequenced in a study of glioma-infiltrating T cells. Using RNA template, CDR3s of TCR alpha and beta were amplified with iRepertoire arm-PCR. One entry per CDR3 protein, called by TCRdb with MiXCR from the multiplex PCR reads. The data contain 100,000 to 150,000 distinct CDR3 sequences, 20% to 25% of them singletons. Sample: glioma tissue, nonneoplastic brain tissue, or PBMCs (not recorded which). The receptor source for this set is a human donor with low-grade glioma or glioblastoma, undergoing nonglioma brain surgery, or in good health (not recorded which).

This clonotype was observed many times. This rearrangement joins TRBV6-1 to TRBJ2-3, with D unresolved. Germline V lookup: CDR1 MNHNS, CDR2 SASEGT. The germline V and J ends were trimmed by 5 bases and 8 bases, with 20 bases remaining between them. The CDR3 is made up of 15 amino acids. The CDR3 region is CASSQRGRAFGTQYF. CDR3 nucleotides: TGTGCCAGCAGTCAGCGAGGAAGAGCTTTCGGTACGCAGTATTTT.

This clonotype showed up many times. The chain is built from TRBV6-1 and TRBJ2-5, with D maybe TRBD1 (5 bases). The length of the CDR3 is 15 residues. The germline CDR1 and CDR2 sequences are MNHNS and SASEGT. Trimming left V 5 bases short and J 1 base short, with 14 bases between. CDR3 bases: TGTGCCAGCAGTACCCGACAGTCAGGCCAAGAGACCCAGTACTTC. This codes for CASSTRQSGQETQYF.

Note on this clonotype: A single base separates this from a much larger clone, so it may be a read error. The chain has TRBV2 and TRBJ1-1, with D possibly being TRBD1 (5 bases). The V end was cut by 6 bases, the J end by 4 bases, with 12 bases between. The CDR3 totals 13 residues. Germline V gives CDR1 SNHLY, CDR2 FYNNEI. DNA of the CDR3: TGTGCCAGCAGATTGCACAGGTCCACTGAAGCTTTCTTT. Translated, it gives CASRLHRSTEAFF. The whole variable domain, remainder taken from reference TRBV2 and TRBJ1-1, is EPEVTQTPSHQVTQMGQEVILRCVPISNHLYFYWYRQILGQKVEFLVSFYNNEISEKSEIFDDQFSVERPDGSNFTLKIRSTKLEDSAMYFCASRLHRSTEAFFGQGTRLTVV.

This rearrangement joins TRBV11-3 to TRBJ2-7, with 9 bases lining up with TRBD1. V lost 4 bases, J lost 0 bases, and 10 bases stayed unmatched. The germline gives CDR1 SGHNT, CDR2 YENEEA. The CDR3 sequence is 17 residues long. CDR3 coding DNA: TGTGCCAGCAGCTCCTACGGAGGGACAGGGAACTCCTACGAGCAGTACGTC. It translates to CASSSYGGTGNSYEQYV.

This clonotype has a handful of counts. This chain joins TRBV14 and TRBJ1-1, with a weak D call TRBD1 (5 bases). Trimming took 5 bases from V and 1 from J, leaving 11 bases between them. The CDR3 is 14 amino acids. Germline V gene data show CDR1 as SGHDN and CDR2 as FVKESK. CDR3 DNA: TGTGCCAGCAGCGAGCAGGGCGGGAACACTGAAGCTTTCTTT. Its protein is CASSEQGGNTEAFF.

This clonotype was seen ten or more times. The chain is built from TRBV20-1 and TRBJ2-3, with TRBD1 matching over 11 bases. V dropped 6 bases and J dropped 3; count of bases not matched to a gene: 11. CDR1 and CDR2 (germline): DFQATT, SNEGSKA (reference sequence). The CDR3 covers 16 residues. The CDR3: CSAARVGTGGTDTQYF. CDR3 DNA: TGCAGTGCCGCGAGAGTTGGGACAGGGGGTACAGATACGCAGTATTTT.

This clonotype occurred a few times. The J gene is TRBJ2-4, the V gene TRBV15; a weak D match, TRBD2 (5 bases). The germline V gene encodes CDR1 LNHNV and CDR2 YYDKDF (reference sequence). The CDR3 is 18 residues long. V was trimmed by 1 base and J by 0 bases, leaving 16 bases between them. The CDR3 DNA follows: TGTGCCACCAGCAGAGGATCGGAGGCAGACTTAGCCAAAAACATTCAGTACTTC. This translates into CATSRGSEADLAKNIQYF.

Note on this clonotype: A much larger clone lies a single base off, so this may be a read error. The chain is built from TRBV6-5 and TRBJ2-3, with D perhaps TRBD2 (6 bases). The CDR3 contains 12 residues. Germline V gene data show CDR1 as MNHEY and CDR2 as SVGAGI. V was shortened by 1 base and J by 8 bases, with 7 bases between the two germline ends. The CDR3 here is CASSYWGGTQYF. Here the CDR3 DNA reads TGTGCCAGCAGTTACTGGGGAGGTACGCAGTATTTT.

The chain links TRBV4-1 to TRBJ2-1; a weak D match, TRBD1 (6 bases). CDR1 and CDR2 (germline): MGHRA, YSYEKL. There are 13 residues in the CDR3. V was shortened by 3 bases and J by 12 bases, with 15 bases between the two germline ends. This CDR3 reads CASSQDRPNRQFF. The CDR3, as DNA: TGCGCCAGCAGCCAGGACAGACCCAATAGGCAGTTCTTC.